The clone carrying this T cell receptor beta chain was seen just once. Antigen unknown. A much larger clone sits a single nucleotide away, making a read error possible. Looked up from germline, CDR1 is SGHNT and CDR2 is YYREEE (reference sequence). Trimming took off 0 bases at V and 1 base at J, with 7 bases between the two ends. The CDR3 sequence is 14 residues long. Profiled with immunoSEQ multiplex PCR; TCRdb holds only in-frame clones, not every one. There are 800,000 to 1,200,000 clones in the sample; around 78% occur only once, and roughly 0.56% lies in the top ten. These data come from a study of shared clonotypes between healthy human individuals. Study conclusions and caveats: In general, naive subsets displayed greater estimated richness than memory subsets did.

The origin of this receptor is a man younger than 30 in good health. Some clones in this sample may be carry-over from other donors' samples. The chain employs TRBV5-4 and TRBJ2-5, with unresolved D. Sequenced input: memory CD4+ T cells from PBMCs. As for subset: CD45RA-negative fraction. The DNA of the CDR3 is TGTGCCAGCAGCTTGGGAGTAGCCCAAGAGACCCAGTACTTC. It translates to CASSLGVAQETQYF.